This TCR beta chain was recorded in a study of T cells in Graves' hyperthyroidism and ophthalmopathy. The CDR3 consists of 14 residues. The V segment lost 4 bases and the J segment 4 bases; nucleotides outside the gene matches: 2. RNA transcripts yielded amplified TCR beta CDR3 regions. The HTBI set primed first-round TCR CDR3 RT-PCR. TCRdb itself ran the multiplex PCR reads through MiXCR, one entry per CDR3 protein. The profile covers some 700,000 distinct CDR3 sequences, with 15% to 20% appearing a single time and around 16% taken by the ten largest. Ten or more counts support this clonotype. The specimen sequenced was blood. The chain joins TRBV12-3 or TRBV12-4 to TRBJ2-1, with 9 bases fitting TRBD2. This sequence was found in a man aged 45-65 years with Graves' hyperthyroidism. The CDR3 protein is CASSSSGEYNEQFF. CDR3 coding DNA: TGTGCCAGCAGTTCTAGCGGGGAATACAATGAGCAGTTCTTC.